One and the same sample provided the 11 T cell receptor beta chains below, sequenced in a study of CD8 T cells in ankylosing spondylitis. General study findings and limits: The study identified a TCR beta motif of eight highly homologous variants that appeared characteristic of ankylosing spondylitis blood.

Antigen specificity for these receptors is unknown. MiXCR, run by TCRdb on the 5' RACE reads, gives a single entry per CDR3 protein. The profile shows some 220,000 distinct CDR3 sequences, 6% to 8% of them singletons. The sample comprised blood, either unsorted or a sorted T cell fraction (not recorded which). These receptors were taken from a male donor with ankylosing spondylitis.

In its sample, this clonotype was seen many times. V and J are TRBV3-1 and TRBJ2-1; 14 bases fit TRBD2. This CDR3 has 15 residues. Trimming took 1 base from V and 7 from J; bases not matched to a gene: 0. Germline V gene lookup returns CDR1 LGHDT and CDR2 YNNKEL (reference sequence). CDR3 residues: CASSQGTSGGNEQFF. In nucleotides, the CDR3 is TGTGCCAGCAGCCAAGGGACTAGCGGGGGGAATGAGCAGTTCTTC.

This clonotype was seen at least ten times. V usage is TRBV25-1 and J usage is TRBJ1-2; no reliable D call. The germline V and J ends were trimmed by 11 bases and 0 bases, with 7 bases remaining between them. The CDR3 consists of 11 residues. Germline V gene sequence: CDR1 MGHDK, CDR2 SYGVNS. CDR3 in DNA: TGTGCCTCCGGGACTAACTATGGCTACACCTTC. Amino acids: CASGTNYGYTF.

This clonotype occurred many times. The chain couples TRBV15 to TRBJ2-3; TRBD2 might be the D (5 bases). This CDR3 is 13 amino acids long. Germline V gene data show CDR1 as LNHNV and CDR2 as YYDKDF (reference sequence). V was trimmed by 0 bases and J by 6 bases, leaving 7 bases between them. The CDR3 sequence is CATSRDQRDTQYF. The CDR3 nucleotides read TGTGCCACCAGCAGAGATCAGCGGGATACGCAGTATTTT.

This clonotype was counted at least ten times. The chain uses TRBV6-2 or TRBV6-3 and TRBJ1-1, with D possibly matching TRBD1 (5 bases). The CDR3 is 13 amino acids. Germline CDR1 reads MNHEY; CDR2 reads SVGEGT. Trimming removed 5 bases at V and 5 bases at J, with 12 bases between. In DNA form, the CDR3 reads TGTGCCAGCAGTAATCAGGGATGGACTGAAGCTTTCTTT. Protein product: CASSNQGWTEAFF.

This clonotype was seen ten or more times. The chain uses TRBV29-1 and TRBJ2-7; D might be TRBD2 (6 bases). CDR1 SQVTM and CDR2 ANQGSEA come from the germline V gene. V dropped 7 bases and J dropped 2 bases, with 18 bases sitting between them. This CDR3 has 14 residues. The CDR3 here is CSAVEGAGPYEQYF. Here the CDR3 DNA reads TGCAGCGCCGTGGAGGGCGCTGGGCCCTACGAGCAGTACTTC.

This clonotype was seen repeatedly, ten times or more. The rearrangement joins TRBV15 to TRBJ2-5; 9 nucleotides line up with TRBD1. Trimming cost V 5 bases and J 12 bases; bases outside gene matches: 10. Germline loops: CDR1 LNHNV, CDR2 YYDKDF (reference sequence). The CDR3 contains 13 residues. The CDR3 loop is CATSLKGQGGEYF. CDR3 DNA sequence: TGTGCCACCAGCCTGAAGGGACAGGGAGGAGAGTACTTC.

This clonotype was detected ten times or more. The CDR3 region is CASSQFPTGTGAGYTF. CDR3 nucleotide sequence: TGTGCCAGCAGCCAATTCCCAACCGGGACAGGGGCCGGCTACACCTTC. The chain couples TRBV4-2 to TRBJ1-2; 10 bases map to TRBD1. Germline lookup yields CDR1 LGHNA and CDR2 YNFKEQ. The length of the CDR3 is 16 residues. V shed 2 bases and J 8 bases; nucleotides not matched to a gene: 11.

In its sample, this clonotype was seen many times. The rearrangement links TRBV6-1 to TRBJ2-3; no firm D call. The CDR3 is made up of 20 amino acids. CDR1 and CDR2 from the germline V gene are MNHNS and SASEGT. Deletions cut 5 bases from V and 0 bases from J, with 27 bases between. DNA of the CDR3: TGTGCCAGCAGTAAGGATTCGGGTCAGGAGCACTTTGGGAGCACAGATACGCAGTATTTT. This gives the protein CASSKDSGQEHFGSTDTQYF.

This clonotype turned up a few times. V gene TRBV20-1 combines with J gene TRBJ2-6; 12 nucleotides align to TRBD2. The CDR3 totals 19 residues. Germline CDR1 reads DFQATT; CDR2 reads SNEGSKA (reference sequence). After removal of 0 bases from V and 1 base from J, the junction contained 7 bases not matched to a gene. The CDR3 DNA reads TGCAGTGCTAGAGAGGGCGGGCTAGCGGGGGGGTCTGGGGCCAACGTCCTGACTTTC. Protein sequence: CSAREGGLAGGSGANVLTF.

Remarks on this clonotype: Possible read error: a much larger clone is one base away. The chain has TRBV12-3 or TRBV12-4 and TRBJ2-1, with 10 bases aligning to TRBD2. This CDR3 region has 17 residues. The CDR3, as DNA: TGTACCAGCAGTTCGCTAGCGGGGGCTAGCTCCTACAATGAGCAGTTCTTC. Amino acid sequence: CTSSSLAGASSYNEQFF.

In its sample, this clonotype was seen a few times. The chain recombines TRBV5-1 with TRBJ2-7; D possibly corresponds to TRBD2 (5 bases). CDR1 is SGHRS and CDR2 is YFSETQ in the germline V gene. CDR3 length equals 15 residues. V was trimmed by 0 bases and J by 3 bases, leaving 13 bases between them. CDR3 loop: CASSLGGQRNYEQYF. CDR3 nucleotide sequence: TGCGCCAGCAGCTTGGGCGGGCAGAGAAACTACGAGCAGTACTTC.